The 18 T cell receptor beta chains reported below all come from one sample, sequenced in a study of shared clonotypes between healthy human individuals. Libraries were prepared by immunoSEQ multiplex PCR; TCRdb keeps only in-frame clonotypes and omits some of them. The sample lists some 92,000 clones; around 43% were seen once. Specimen: PBMCs. These receptors were collected from a woman aged 35 to 49 in good health. Some clones in this sample may be carry-over from other donors' samples.

The rearrangement joins TRBV27 to TRBJ2-5, with 9 bases aligning to TRBD1. The J call is uncertain, as TRBJ2-7 better fits the DNA end. This CDR3 has 15 amino acids. Germline V gene sequence: CDR1 MNHEY, CDR2 SMNVEV (reference sequence). The CDR3 spells CASRLGTGSSYEQYF. The CDR3 DNA sequence: TGTGCCAGCAGGCTCGGGACAGGGAGCTCCTACGAGCAGTACTTC.

This chain connects TRBV20-1 to TRBJ1-2; no definite D call. The CDR3 is 11 residues long. Trimming shortened V by 4 bases and J by 7 bases, and 10 bases separated the two germline ends. Looked up from germline, CDR1 is DFQATT and CDR2 is SNEGSKA (reference sequence). CDR3 loop: CSAIKTAGYTF. The CDR3 DNA follows: TGCAGTGCTATAAAGACGGCTGGCTACACCTTC.

This clone has just a few counts. This sequence joins TRBV13 and TRBJ1-1; D gene unclear. Trimming stripped 2 bases from V and 5 bases from J, with 9 bases between. The CDR3 has 13 amino acids. Per germline, CDR1 PRHDT and CDR2 FYEKMQ (reference sequence). In DNA, the CDR3 is TGTGCCAGCAGCTTAAGAGTCGGGACTGAAGCTTTCTTT. Its translation: CASSLRVGTEAFF.

The chain has TRBV18 and TRBJ2-1; D not certain. This CDR3 contains 15 residues. V was cut by 2 bases and J by 8 bases, with 16 bases left in between. Germline V CDR1 and CDR2: KGHSH, LQKENI. The CDR3 loop is CASSPSGLGWDEQFF. The CDR3 nucleotides are TGTGCCAGCTCACCATCCGGGCTGGGGTGGGATGAGCAGTTCTTC.

This clone was counted many times. Other nucleotide sequences from this sample produce the same CDR3. The chain is built from TRBV5-4 and TRBJ2-6; D is unclear. CDR3 length: 13 amino acids. Deletions cut 1 base from V and 4 bases from J, with 3 bases between. Germline V lookup: CDR1 SGHNT, CDR2 YYREEE (reference sequence). The CDR3 protein is CASSLFGANVLTF. The CDR3 nucleotides read TGTGCCAGCAGCTTGTTCGGGGCCAACGTCCTGACTTTC.

V gene TRBV6-4 combines with J gene TRBJ2-7; 10 bases are shared with TRBD2. Germline V lookup: CDR1 MRHNA, CDR2 SNTAGT. J gave up 2 bases and V 6 bases, and 7 bases lay outside the gene matches. CDR3 length: 15 residues. CDR3 loop: CASSLLAGNTYEQYF. CDR3 sequence (DNA): TGTGCCAGCAGCTTACTAGCGGGGAATACCTACGAGCAGTACTTC.

This sequence joins TRBV6-5 and TRBJ1-4, with D uncertain. Between the trimmed V and J ends, which lost 8 bases and 8 bases, there was a span of 15 bases. The CDR3 contains 13 residues. Germline CDR1 MNHEY, CDR2 SVGAGI. The CDR3 protein is CASAGDRGEKLFF. CDR3 nucleotide sequence: TGTGCCAGCGCCGGAGACCGTGGGGAAAAACTGTTTTTT.

The V gene is TRBV28, the J gene TRBJ1-5; no reliable D call. Per germline, CDR1 MDHEN and CDR2 SYDVKM. Trimming removed 3 bases at V and 0 bases at J, with 9 bases between. This CDR3 contains 15 residues. The CDR3, as DNA: TGTGCCAGCAGTTTGGGTAGTGGTAGCAATCAGCCCCAGCATTTT. Translation: CASSLGSGSNQPQHF.

This rearrangement joins TRBV9 to TRBJ2-2; 7 nucleotides match TRBD2. Germline CDR1 and CDR2: SGDLS and YYNGEE. The V gene end was trimmed by 1 base and the J gene end by 0 bases; junction bases not matched to a gene: 3. The CDR3 is made up of 16 amino acids. CDR3 protein: CASSVWAGANTGELFF. The CDR3, as DNA: TGTGCCAGCAGCGTATGGGCGGGAGCGAACACCGGGGAGCTGTTTTTT.

This clone was seen at least ten times. One end of the junction is discordant with germline, which a read error may explain. The V call is TRBV11-2, the J call TRBJ2-7; D possibly corresponds to TRBD1 (5 bases). The V gene's germline CDR1 is SGHAT and CDR2 FQNNGV. There are 12 residues in the CDR3. The CDR3 reads CASSVDRDEQYF. The CDR3 DNA reads as TGTGCCAGCAGCGTAGACAGAGACGAGCAGTACTTC.

The chain combines TRBV2 with TRBJ2-3; 8 bases line up with TRBD2. Germline V gene sequence: CDR1 SNHLY, CDR2 FYNNEI. V lost 5 bases, J lost 0 bases, and 1 base stayed unmatched. The CDR3 is 14 amino acids. The CDR3 region has the DNA TGTGCCAGCAGTACTAGCGGCAGCACAGATACGCAGTATTTT. Translating gives CASSTSGSTDTQYF.

This clone has just a few counts. The chain recombines TRBV4-1 with TRBJ2-3, with 7 nucleotides matching TRBD2. The germline V gene has CDR1 MGHRA and CDR2 YSYEKL. Losses at the gene ends were 4 bases for V and 5 bases for J; bases not matched to a gene: 15. The CDR3 is 17 residues long. CDR3 sequence (DNA): TGCGCCAGCAGCCGACACCGGGACTACCCAGCGAGAGATACGCAGTATTTT. Translating gives CASSRHRDYPARDTQYF.

The table lists this clone with a few counts. The chain is built from TRBV6-6 and TRBJ2-7; no reliable D call. Trimming cost V 9 bases and J 0 bases, with 9 bases left between them. Looked up from germline, CDR1 is MNHNY and CDR2 is SVGAGI (reference sequence). This CDR3 has 12 amino acids. CDR3 loop: CASAQSSYEQYF. CDR3 DNA: TGTGCCAGTGCACAGAGCTCCTACGAGCAGTACTTC.

The V call is TRBV28, the J call TRBJ2-7, with 9 bases fitting TRBD2. The CDR3 contains 16 residues. V trimming: 5 bases; J trimming: 2 bases; junction bases outside the gene matches: 10. CDR1 and CDR2 from the germline V gene are MDHEN and SYDVKM. DNA for the CDR3: TGTGCCAGCAGTCCCTTCAGGACTAGCGCGGCCTACGAGCAGTACTTC. Its protein is CASSPFRTSAAYEQYF.

The table lists this clone with many counts. The genes are TRBV27 and TRBJ1-5, with TRBD1 identical over 9 bases. V dropped 8 bases and J dropped 9; count of bases not matched to a gene: 5. Per the germline V gene, CDR1 is MNHEY and CDR2 is SMNVEV (reference sequence). This CDR3 comprises 12 residues. This CDR3 reads CASGTGKRPQHF. The CDR3 nucleotides are TGTGCCAGCGGGACAGGGAAACGGCCCCAGCATTTT.

For this clone: It is likely a read error: a sequence one base away is far more abundant. J is TRBJ1-1 and V is TRBV7-9; D call uncertain. The CDR3 has 13 residues. Germline-derived CDR1 and CDR2 are SEHNR and FQNEAQ (reference sequence). Trimming took 2 bases from V and 5 from J, leaving 9 bases between them. The CDR3 sequence: CASSLPSVTEAFF. CDR3 nucleotides: TGTGCCAGCAGCTTACCTAGTGTTACTGAAGCTTTCTTT.

This clone was seen only a few times. The V call is TRBV4-3, the J call TRBJ2-7, with 9 bases lining up with TRBD1. The germline gives CDR1 LGHNA, CDR2 YSLEER. With 3 bases clipped from V and 4 bases from J, the junction kept 7 bases outside the gene matches. The CDR3 length is 15 residues. In DNA, the CDR3 is TGCGCCAGCAGCCAGACCGGGACAGGGACTTACGAGCAGTACTTC. It translates to CASSQTGTGTYEQYF.

The chain combines TRBV19 with TRBJ2-1, with D possibly being TRBD2 (6 bases). Germline CDR1 is LNHDA and CDR2 is SQIVND (reference sequence). The CDR3 loop spans 13 amino acids. The V and J ends lost 6 bases and 8 bases respectively, with 14 bases between them. The CDR3 loop reads CASSSGGGDEQFF. The CDR3 DNA reads as TGTGCCAGTAGCAGCGGCGGCGGGGATGAGCAGTTCTTC.